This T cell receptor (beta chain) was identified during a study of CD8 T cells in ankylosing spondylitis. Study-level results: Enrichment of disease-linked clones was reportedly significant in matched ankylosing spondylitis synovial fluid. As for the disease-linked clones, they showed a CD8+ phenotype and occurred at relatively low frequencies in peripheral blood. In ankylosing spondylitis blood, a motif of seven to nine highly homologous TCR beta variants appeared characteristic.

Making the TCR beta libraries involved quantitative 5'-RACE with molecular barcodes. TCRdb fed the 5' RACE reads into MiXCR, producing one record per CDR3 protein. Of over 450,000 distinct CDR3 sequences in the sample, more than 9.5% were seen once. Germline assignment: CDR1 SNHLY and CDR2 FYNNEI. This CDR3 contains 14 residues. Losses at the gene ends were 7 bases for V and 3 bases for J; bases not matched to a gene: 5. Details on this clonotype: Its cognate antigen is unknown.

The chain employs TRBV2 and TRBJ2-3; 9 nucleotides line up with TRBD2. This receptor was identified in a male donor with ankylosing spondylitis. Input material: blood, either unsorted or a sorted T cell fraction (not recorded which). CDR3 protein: CASIRAGGTDTQYF. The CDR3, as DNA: TGTGCCAGCATCCGAGCGGGAGGTACAGATACGCAGTATTTT.